Detailed here is one TCR beta chain. The data stem from a study of blood T cell repertoires in COVID-19. Study-wide background: Both acute and convalescent COVID-19 samples were obtained from the United States, Italy and Spain. In each case, the material was cDNA or gDNA derived from T cells, B-cell-depleted T cells, or PBMCs.

The CDR3 is made up of 17 amino acids. CDR1 is MNHNS and CDR2 is SASEGT in the germline V gene. V was clipped by 4 bases and J by 3 bases; unmatched bases: 13. Clinical history reported by participants formed the basis on which cohorts were assigned. Per the study methods: Cell counts per sample came from amplifying reference gene primers. The table came from immunoSEQ multiplex PCR; TCRdb's copy has only in-frame clones and leaves some out. From that table come the V and J calls and clone size; the DNA was used to work out D and trimming. Of approximately 300,000 clones in the sample, 85% were seen once.

The chain joins TRBV6-1 to TRBJ2-3; the match to TRBD1 covers 7 bases. Source material: PBMCs or T cells enriched from blood (not recorded which). This receptor was taken from a woman aged 25 to 39 who had been exposed to COVID-19. DNA for the CDR3: TGTGCCAGCAGTGCCCGACAGGGAAAGGGTGGAACAGATACGCAGTATTTT. Amino acids: CASSARQGKGGTDTQYF.